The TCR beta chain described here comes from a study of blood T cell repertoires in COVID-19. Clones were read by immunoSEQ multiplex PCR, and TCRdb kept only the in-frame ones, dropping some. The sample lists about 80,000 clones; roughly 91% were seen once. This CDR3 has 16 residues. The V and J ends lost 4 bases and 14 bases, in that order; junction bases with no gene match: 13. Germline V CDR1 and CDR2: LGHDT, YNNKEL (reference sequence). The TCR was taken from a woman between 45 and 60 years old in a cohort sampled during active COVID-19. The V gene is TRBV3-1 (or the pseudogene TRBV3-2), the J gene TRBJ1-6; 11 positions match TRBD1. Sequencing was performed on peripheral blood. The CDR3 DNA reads TGTGCCAGCAGCCCCAGCCGGGACAGGGGGGCTTCGGCCCTCCACTTT. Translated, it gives CASSPSRDRGASALHF.